The 20 T cell receptor beta chains in this list originate from one sample, sequenced in a study of blood T cell repertoires in COVID-19. Profiling relied on immunoSEQ multiplex PCR, and the TCRdb table lists in-frame clones only, not all of them. Here the sample spans around 240,000 clones, roughly 85% being singletons. Sequencing was done on a sample of PBMCs or T cells enriched from blood (not recorded which). The receptors were sampled from a woman aged 50 to 65 who had recovered from COVID-19.

The gene calls are TRBV5-1 and TRBJ1-1, with 7 bases lining up with TRBD1. Trimming took 3 bases from V and 0 from J; bases not matched to a gene: 8. Germline V gene lookup returns CDR1 SGHRS and CDR2 YFSETQ. The CDR3 is made up of 16 amino acids. CDR3 DNA sequence: TGCGCCAGCAGCTGGGTCCCGGGACAGATGAACACTGAAGCTTTCTTT. Protein: CASSWVPGQMNTEAFF.

The rearrangement joins TRBV5-3 to TRBJ2-7; 8 positions agree with TRBD1. TRBV5-3 is marked as an open reading frame, function uncertain. CDR3 length equals 13 residues. The junction had 6 bases not matched to a gene; V was cut back by 4 bases and J by 6 bases. In DNA, the CDR3 is TGTGCCAGAAGCCCCGGACAGGGATCCGAGCAGTACTTC. It translates to CARSPGQGSEQYF.

A few counts support this clone. V and J are TRBV5-1 and TRBJ2-3, with 10 bases that match TRBD2. Germline assignment: CDR1 SGHRS and CDR2 YFSETQ. Germline trimming cut 2 bases from V and 4 bases from J; bases unmatched to any gene: 7. The CDR3 sequence is 16 residues long. The CDR3 DNA follows: TGCGCCAGCAGCTTTCTAGCGGGAGTTGTCGCAGATACGCAGTATTTT. It codes for CASSFLAGVVADTQYF.

Here the CDR3 reads CASSIARDRANYGYTF. The CDR3 region has the DNA TGTGCCAGTAGTATCGCCCGGGACAGAGCTAACTATGGCTACACCTTC. V gene TRBV19 combines with J gene TRBJ1-2; the match to TRBD1 covers 7 bases. CDR1 is LNHDA, CDR2 SQIVND, per germline (reference sequence). Losses at the gene ends were 3 bases for V and 0 bases for J; bases not matched to a gene: 7. The CDR3 is made up of 16 amino acids.

In nucleotides, the CDR3 is TGTGCCAGCAGCCTCGCCCCCTCCGGGGACTATGGCTACACCTTC. It yields the protein CASSLAPSGDYGYTF. The V and J genes are TRBV6-5 and TRBJ1-2; D gene uncertain. The ends were cut back, 6 bases at V and 3 bases at J, with 17 bases in the middle. The CDR3 length is 15 residues. Germline V CDR1 and CDR2: MNHEY, SVGAGI.

This chain connects TRBV27 to TRBJ2-1; TRBD1 agrees at 7 bases. The CDR3 is made up of 13 amino acids. J lost 6 bases, V lost 7 bases, and 6 bases had no gene match. CDR1 MNHEY and CDR2 SMNVEV come from the germline V gene (reference sequence). CDR3 sequence reads: CASKSGTVNEQFF. CDR3 DNA: TGTGCCAGCAAATCAGGGACAGTCAATGAGCAGTTCTTC.

The chain carries TRBV6-5 and TRBJ1-4, with D possibly being TRBD1 (5 bases). CDR3 length: 15 residues. The V end was cut by 1 base, the J end by 7 bases, with 13 bases between. Germline CDR1 MNHEY, CDR2 SVGAGI. In nucleotides, the CDR3 is TGTGCCAGCAGTTACTTCGGGCAGGGCGGTGAAAAACTGTTTTTT. This codes for CASSYFGQGGEKLFF.

The chain employs TRBV7-2 and TRBJ2-1; 11 bases agree with TRBD2. J gave up 5 bases and V 10 bases, and 4 bases lay outside the gene matches. Germline loops: CDR1 SGHTA, CDR2 FQGNSA. This CDR3 has 13 residues. This CDR3 is CATGTSGNNEQFF. For the CDR3, the DNA is TGTGCCACTGGGACTAGCGGTAACAATGAGCAGTTCTTC.

The sample holds one count of this clone. V usage is TRBV28 and J usage is TRBJ1-1; D ambiguous. Trimming removed 4 bases from V and 3 bases from J, with 18 bases in between. Germline V gene data show CDR1 as MDHEN and CDR2 as SYDVKM. This CDR3 has 16 residues. The DNA of the CDR3 is TGTGCCAGCAGTTCCCCCCGCCTACGACGGGACACTGAAGCTTTCTTT. Translated, it gives CASSSPRLRRDTEAFF.

There are a few counts of this clone. This chain joins TRBV28 and TRBJ1-5; TRBD1 might be the D (6 bases). The CDR3 has 15 amino acids. The germline gives CDR1 MDHEN, CDR2 SYDVKM. Deletions cut 10 bases from V and 3 bases from J, with 19 bases between. CDR3 nucleotide sequence: TGTGCCACCAGAAAATCGACAGGCAACAATCAGCCCCAGCATTTT. It yields the protein CATRKSTGNNQPQHF. The whole variable domain, remainder taken from reference TRBV28 and TRBJ1-5, is DVKVTQSSRYLVKRTGEKVFLECVQDMDHENMFWYRQDPGLGLRLIYFSYDVKMKEKGDIPEGYSVSREKKERFSLILESASTNQTSMYLCATRKSTGNNQPQHFGDGTRLSIL.

The chain links TRBV4-2 to TRBJ1-2; 9 positions match TRBD1. The CDR3 is made up of 17 amino acids. Germline lookup yields CDR1 LGHNA and CDR2 YNFKEQ. Trimming at V came to 5 bases and at J to 3 bases, leaving 13 bases not matched to a gene. DNA for the CDR3: TGTGCCAGCAGCACTCAACAGGGGGCGGGGGAGGACTATGGCTACACCTTC. It specifies CASSTQQGAGEDYGYTF.

The gene calls are TRBV19 and TRBJ1-3; no reliable D call. The V end was cut by 5 bases, the J end by 0 bases, with 11 bases between. There are 15 residues in the CDR3. Germline V gives CDR1 LNHDA, CDR2 SQIVND (reference sequence). CDR3 in amino acids: CASSRYRSSGNTIYF. The CDR3 bases are TGTGCCAGTAGTCGGTACAGATCCTCTGGAAACACCATATATTTT.

This clone has at least ten counts. The chain combines TRBV7-3 with TRBJ2-7; 9 positions agree with TRBD1. Germline CDR1 SGHTA, CDR2 FQGTGA. V was pared by 5 bases and J by 7 bases, with 6 bases of the junction left unmatched. This CDR3 has 13 amino acids. The CDR3 loop is CASSPGTGLEQYF. The CDR3 DNA follows: TGTGCCAGCAGCCCCGGGACAGGGCTTGAGCAGTACTTC.

V and J are TRBV7-2 and TRBJ2-2; no clear D. CDR1 is SGHTA, CDR2 FQGNSA, per germline. The CDR3 length is 13 residues. Deletions cut 5 bases from V and 6 bases from J, with 10 bases between. CDR3 in amino acids: CASSQVIAGELFF. In nucleotides, the CDR3 is TGTGCCAGCAGCCAAGTAATAGCCGGGGAGCTGTTTTTT.

The chain carries TRBV4-1 and TRBJ2-3, with 8 positions matching TRBD2. Germline trimming cut 3 bases from V and 2 bases from J; bases unmatched to any gene: 10. Germline values: CDR1 MGHRA, CDR2 YSYEKL. CDR3 size: 17 residues. The CDR3: CASSQAAGGWNTDTQYF. In DNA form, the CDR3 reads TGCGCCAGCAGCCAGGCTGCGGGAGGATGGAACACAGATACGCAGTATTTT.

The chain has TRBV15 and TRBJ2-7; 10 bases fit TRBD2. Germline assignment: CDR1 LNHNV and CDR2 YYDKDF (reference sequence). The CDR3 runs 17 residues. The V gene end was trimmed by 0 bases and the J gene end by 7 bases; junction bases not matched to a gene: 12. This CDR3 is CATSRDLQAGGFGEQYF. The CDR3 DNA is TGTGCCACCAGCAGAGATCTTCAAGCGGGAGGGTTTGGTGAGCAGTACTTC.

This chain uses TRBV9 with TRBJ1-3; no firm D call. Germline V gene data show CDR1 as SGDLS and CDR2 as YYNGEE. The CDR3 is 14 residues long. Trimming removed 2 bases from V and 0 bases from J, with 6 bases in between. The DNA of the CDR3 is TGTGCCAGCAGCGTTGAGTCCTCTGGAAACACCATATATTTT. It codes for CASSVESSGNTIYF.

This clone occurred a few times. The V and J genes are TRBV19 and TRBJ1-5, with D possibly being TRBD1 (5 bases). The CDR3 loop spans 14 amino acids. Trimming stripped 3 bases from V and 7 bases from J, with 13 bases between. The V gene's germline CDR1 is LNHDA and CDR2 SQIVND (reference sequence). Here the CDR3 DNA reads TGTGCCAGTAGTATCGAAGGGGCGCGGCAGCCCCAGCATTTT. Its translation: CASSIEGARQPQHF. Full variable domain (rest looked up from reference TRBV19 and TRBJ1-5): DGGITQSPKYLFRKEGQNVTLSCEQNLNHDAMYWYRQDPGQGLRLIYYSQIVNDFQKGDIAEGYSVSREKKESFPLTVTSAQKNPTAFYLCASSIEGARQPQHFGDGTRLSIL.

The chain employs TRBV3-1 (or the pseudogene TRBV3-2) and TRBJ1-5; 9 nucleotides match TRBD1. Germline CDR1 and CDR2: LGHDT and YNNKEL (reference sequence). This CDR3 contains 17 residues. Losses at the gene ends were 0 bases for V and 6 bases for J; bases not matched to a gene: 9. CDR3 amino acids: CASSQDGWGTGTQPQHF. DNA for the CDR3: TGTGCCAGCAGCCAAGATGGGTGGGGGACAGGGACTCAGCCCCAGCATTTT.

This clone appeared a few times. This chain uses TRBV2 with TRBJ2-7; a possible D gene is TRBD2 (7 bases). Germline CDR1 reads SNHLY; CDR2 reads FYNNEI. The CDR3 runs 16 residues. Trimming shortened V by 6 bases and J by 0 bases, and 18 bases separated the two germline ends. The CDR3 region is CASSSQGRDNSYEQYF. As DNA, the CDR3 is TGTGCCAGCAGCTCCCAAGGGAGGGACAACTCCTACGAGCAGTACTTC.